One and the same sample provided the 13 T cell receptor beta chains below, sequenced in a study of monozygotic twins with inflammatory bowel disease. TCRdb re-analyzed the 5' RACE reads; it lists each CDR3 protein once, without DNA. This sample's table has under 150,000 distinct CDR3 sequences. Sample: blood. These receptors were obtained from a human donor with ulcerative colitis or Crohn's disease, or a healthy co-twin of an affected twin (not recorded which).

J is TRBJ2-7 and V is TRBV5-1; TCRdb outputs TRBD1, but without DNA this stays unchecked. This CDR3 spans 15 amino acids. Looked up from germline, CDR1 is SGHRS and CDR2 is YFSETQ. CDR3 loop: CASSLAGTGEREQYF.

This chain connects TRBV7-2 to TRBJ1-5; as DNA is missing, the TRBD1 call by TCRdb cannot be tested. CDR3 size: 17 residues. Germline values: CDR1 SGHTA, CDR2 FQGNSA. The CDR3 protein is CASSFPRPGQPNQPQHF.

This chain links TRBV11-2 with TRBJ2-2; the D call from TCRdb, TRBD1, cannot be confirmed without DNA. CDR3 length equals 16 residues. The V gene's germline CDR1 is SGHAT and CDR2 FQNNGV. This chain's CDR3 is CASSLVDRENTGELFF.

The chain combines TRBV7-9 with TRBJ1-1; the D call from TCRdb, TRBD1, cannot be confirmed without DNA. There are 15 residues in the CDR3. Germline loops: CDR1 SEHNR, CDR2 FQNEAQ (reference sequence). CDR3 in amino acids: CASSPLLTGNTEAFF. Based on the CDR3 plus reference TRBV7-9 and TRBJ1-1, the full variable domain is DTGVSQNPRHKITKRGQNVTFRCDPISEHNRLYWYRQTLGQGPEFLTYFQNEAQLEKSRLLSDRFSAERPKGSFSTLEIQRTEQGDSAMYLCASSPLLTGNTEAFFGQGTRLTVV.

The CDR3 loop reads CSGHVNEKLFF. V usage is TRBV29-1 and J usage is TRBJ1-4. The CDR3 totals 11 residues. Germline CDR1 reads SQVTM; CDR2 reads ANQGSEA. The complete variable domain, with remaining parts taken from reference TRBV29-1 and TRBJ1-4, reads SAVISQKPSRDICQRGTSLTIQCQVDSQVTMMFWYRQQPGQSLTLIATANQGSEATYESGFVIDKFPISRPNLTFSTLTVSNMSPEDSSIYLCSGHVNEKLFFGSGTQLSVL.

The CDR3 spells CASSPGLAGGNARETQYF. The chain joins TRBV5-4 to TRBJ2-5; TCRdb's D call, TRBD2, is unchecked because there is no DNA. Germline CDR1 is SGHNT and CDR2 is YYREEE (reference sequence). The CDR3 length is 18 residues.

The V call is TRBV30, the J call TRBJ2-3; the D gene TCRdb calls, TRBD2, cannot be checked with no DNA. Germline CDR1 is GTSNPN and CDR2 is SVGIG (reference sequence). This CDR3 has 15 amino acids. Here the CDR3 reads CAWSMLAGYTDTQYF.

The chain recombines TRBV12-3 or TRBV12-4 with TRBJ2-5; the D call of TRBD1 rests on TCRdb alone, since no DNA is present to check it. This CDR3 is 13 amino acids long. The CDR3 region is CASSLTGQETRYF.

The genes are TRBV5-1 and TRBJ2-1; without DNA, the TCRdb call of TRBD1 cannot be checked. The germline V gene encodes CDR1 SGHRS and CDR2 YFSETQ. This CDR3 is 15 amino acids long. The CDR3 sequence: CASSLVQGAYNEQFF.

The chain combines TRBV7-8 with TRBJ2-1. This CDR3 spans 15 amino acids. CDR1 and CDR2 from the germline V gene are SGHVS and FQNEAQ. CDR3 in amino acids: CASSSEGRPYNEQFF.

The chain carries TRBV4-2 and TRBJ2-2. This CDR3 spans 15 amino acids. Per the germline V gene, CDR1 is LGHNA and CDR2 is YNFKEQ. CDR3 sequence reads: CASSQGDARTGELFF.

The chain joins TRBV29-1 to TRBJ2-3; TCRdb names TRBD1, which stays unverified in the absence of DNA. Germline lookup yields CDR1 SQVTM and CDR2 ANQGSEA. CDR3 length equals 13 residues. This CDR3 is CSVGPQGTDTQYF.

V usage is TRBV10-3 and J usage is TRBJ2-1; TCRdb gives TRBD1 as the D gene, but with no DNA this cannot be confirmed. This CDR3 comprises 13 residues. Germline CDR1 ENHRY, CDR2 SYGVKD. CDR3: CAIGGWSYNEQFF.